These 26 T cell receptor beta chains were sequenced from one sample in a study of neoadjuvant anti-PD-1 for oral cavity cancer. Clones were sequenced by immunoSEQ multiplex PCR, and TCRdb holds only the in-frame ones, with some missing. The table records 30,000 to 35,000 clones, 87% of them present only once. The sample was PBMCs, taken before nivolumab (anti-PD-1) treatment. The receptors here all came from a person aged 35-79 years with oral cavity squamous cell carcinoma.

The chain is built from TRBV14 and TRBJ1-6; D call uncertain. Trimming shortened V by 2 bases and J by 2 bases, and 10 bases separated the two germline ends. Per the germline V gene, CDR1 is SGHDN and CDR2 is FVKESK. The CDR3 runs 16 residues. CDR3 sequence (DNA): TGTGCCAGCAGCCAATACGCAGCTACCTATAATTCACCCCTCCACTTT. Its protein product is CASSQYAATYNSPLHF.

J is TRBJ2-5 and V is TRBV2; no clear D gene. CDR1 and CDR2 from the germline V gene are SNHLY and FYNNEI. CDR3 length: 13 amino acids. Trimming took 8 bases from V and 0 from J, leaving 10 bases between them. CDR3 bases: TGTGCCAGCGGGCGGCCAGACCAAGAGACCCAGTACTTC. This sequence encodes CASGRPDQETQYF.

This rearrangement joins TRBV5-1 to TRBJ2-7, with a possible D match to TRBD1 (5 bases). V lost 0 bases and J lost 0, with 10 bases in between. This CDR3 comprises 15 residues. The V gene's germline CDR1 is SGHRS and CDR2 YFSETQ. The CDR3 loop reads CASSLGQSHSYEQYF. The CDR3 DNA reads as TGCGCCAGCAGCTTGGGACAGTCTCACTCCTACGAGCAGTACTTC.

The rearrangement joins TRBV7-2 to TRBJ1-1; unclear D gene. Trimming removed 4 bases from V and 1 base from J, with 10 bases in between. CDR1 and CDR2 (germline): SGHTA, FQGNSA. The CDR3 is 14 residues long. CDR3 DNA: TGTGCCAGCAGCTCCTCAGTGTCGAACACTGAAGCTTTCTTT. Protein product: CASSSSVSNTEAFF. Drawing the rest from reference TRBV7-2 and TRBJ1-1, the complete variable domain is GAGVSQSPSNKVTEKGKDVELRCDPISGHTALYWYRQSLGQGLEFLIYFQGNSAPDKSGLPSDRFSAERTGGSVSTLTIQRTQQEDSAVYLCASSSSVSNTEAFFGQGTRLTVV.

This clone was seen a single time. V is TRBV5-6 and J is TRBJ2-4; 11 nucleotides line up with TRBD2. V lost 1 base to trimming and J lost 8 bases; unmatched junction nucleotides: 2. Germline assignment: CDR1 SGHDT and CDR2 YYEEEE. The CDR3 sequence is 14 residues long. CDR3 nucleotide sequence: TGTGCCAGCAGCTTGCTAGCGGGGGGCCACATTCAGTACTTC. Translation: CASSLLAGGHIQYF.

This clone was counted a few times. V usage is TRBV6-5 and J usage is TRBJ1-1; D not certain. Per the germline V gene, CDR1 is MNHEY and CDR2 is SVGAGI. The CDR3 consists of 13 residues. V was trimmed by 0 bases and J by 0 bases, leaving 2 bases between them. The CDR3 region has the DNA TGTGCCAGCAGTTACTCGGTGAACACTGAAGCTTTCTTT. Translation gives CASSYSVNTEAFF.

This CDR3 reads CSVGTVTNYGYTF. DNA of the CDR3: TGCAGCGTAGGGACCGTAACTAACTATGGCTACACCTTC. The chain combines TRBV29-1 with TRBJ1-2; maybe TRBD1 (5 bases). V was clipped by 6 bases and J by 0 bases, with 11 bases between them. Germline V CDR1 and CDR2: SQVTM, ANQGSEA. This CDR3 comprises 13 residues.

The gene calls are TRBV7-9 and TRBJ1-6, with D perhaps TRBD1 (5 bases). Looked up from germline, CDR1 is SEHNR and CDR2 is FQNEAQ (reference sequence). V lost 4 bases and J 4 bases, leaving 8 bases between the germline ends. The CDR3 is 14 residues long. CDR3 coding DNA: TGTGCCAGCAGCTCCCGACAGTATAATTCACCCCTCCACTTT. It specifies CASSSRQYNSPLHF.

The chain recombines TRBV6-5 with TRBJ1-3; D call uncertain. CDR1 is MNHEY, CDR2 SVGAGI, per germline. The CDR3 covers 11 residues. Trimming removed 6 bases from V and 12 bases from J, with 12 bases in between. The DNA of the CDR3 is TGTGCCAGCAGCGTAAGGGAATACATATATTTT. Amino acids: CASSVREYIYF.

The rearrangement links TRBV4-3 to TRBJ2-6; 7 bases align to TRBD1. V gave up 0 bases and J gave up 3 bases; unmatched junction bases: 5. CDR3 size: 17 residues. The germline V gene has CDR1 LGHNA and CDR2 YSLEER. This chain's CDR3 is CASSQDLRGHGANVLTF. The CDR3 region has the DNA TGCGCCAGCAGCCAAGATCTAAGGGGGCATGGGGCCAACGTCCTGACTTTC.

The chain is built from TRBV2 and TRBJ1-1, with D uncertain. The V gene's germline CDR1 is SNHLY and CDR2 FYNNEI. Trimming removed 4 bases from V and 8 bases from J, with 8 bases in between. The CDR3 length is 11 residues. CDR3 DNA sequence: TGTGCCAGCAGTGTCTTGGTGGAAGCTTTCTTT. It encodes CASSVLVEAFF.

The chain employs TRBV7-2 and TRBJ1-2; TRBD1 is a possible D gene (5 bases). Trimming removed 1 base at V and 11 bases at J, with 14 bases between. CDR1 and CDR2 (germline): SGHTA, FQGNSA. This CDR3 spans 13 amino acids. CDR3 region: CASSLEGGREYTF. The DNA for the CDR3 is TGTGCCAGCAGCTTAGAAGGTGGCAGGGAATACACCTTC. Complete variable domain (other parts from reference TRBV7-2 and TRBJ1-2): GAGVSQSPSNKVTEKGKDVELRCDPISGHTALYWYRQSLGQGLEFLIYFQGNSAPDKSGLPSDRFSAERTGGSVSTLTIQRTQQEDSAVYLCASSLEGGREYTFGSGTRLTVV.

J is TRBJ1-5 and V is TRBV2; D remains ambiguous. Trimming left V 4 bases short and J 3 bases short, with 10 bases between. From germline, CDR1 is SNHLY and CDR2 FYNNEI. The CDR3 loop spans 14 amino acids. In nucleotides, the CDR3 is TGTGCCAGCAGTGTTTTAAGGGCCAATCAGCCCCAGCATTTT. It encodes CASSVLRANQPQHF.

The J gene is TRBJ1-4, the V gene TRBV5-1; the D is unclear. CDR1 and CDR2 from the germline V gene are SGHRS and YFSETQ. Trimming stripped 0 bases from V and 5 bases from J, with 11 bases between. This CDR3 comprises 15 residues. The CDR3 loop is CASSLVGRKNEKLFF. CDR3 nucleotides: TGCGCCAGCAGCTTGGTGGGGAGGAAGAATGAAAAACTGTTTTTT.

This chain joins TRBV19 and TRBJ1-1; 9 nucleotides match TRBD1. V was clipped by 3 bases and J by 4 bases; unmatched bases: 6. Germline V gene data show CDR1 as LNHDA and CDR2 as SQIVND (reference sequence). The CDR3 is 15 residues long. The CDR3 DNA reads TGTGCCAGTAGTATTTTCGACAGGGGGAGCACTGAAGCTTTCTTT. It specifies CASSIFDRGSTEAFF.

This clone was observed once. The chain has TRBV6-4 and TRBJ2-2; D possibly corresponds to TRBD2 (6 bases). V lost 2 bases to trimming and J lost 4 bases, with 11 bases between them. The germline CDR1 and CDR2 sequences are MRHNA and SNTAGT. This CDR3 is built from 15 residues. In nucleotides, the CDR3 is TGTGCCAGCAGTGACAATCCGGGAGCCACCGGGGAGCTGTTTTTT. Amino acid sequence: CASSDNPGATGELFF.

The chain couples TRBV6-5 to TRBJ2-5, with 9 bases fitting TRBD2. In germline, CDR1 is MNHEY, CDR2 SVGAGI. The CDR3 totals 16 residues. With V trimmed by 2 bases and J by 4 bases, 8 bases remained unmatched. This CDR3 is CASSYRGGGALETQYF. The CDR3 nucleotides are TGTGCCAGCAGTTACCGGGGCGGGGGGGCTCTAGAGACCCAGTACTTC.

The V call is TRBV4-1, the J call TRBJ1-6, with 9 bases lining up with TRBD1. The CDR3 covers 17 residues. CDR1 and CDR2 from the germline V gene are MGHRA and YSYEKL. Losses at the gene ends were 3 bases for V and 9 bases for J; bases not matched to a gene: 12. This CDR3 reads CASSQKEGGQGSSPLHF. The CDR3 DNA reads TGCGCCAGCAGCCAGAAGGAGGGGGGACAGGGTTCTTCACCCCTCCACTTT.

The table lists this clone with a count of one. CDR3 sequence reads: CASSWGHLNTEAFF. The CDR3 coding sequence is TGTGCCAGCAGCTGGGGACACTTAAACACTGAAGCTTTCTTT. The V call is TRBV7-2, the J call TRBJ1-1; D is perhaps TRBD1 (6 bases). The germline CDR1 and CDR2 sequences are SGHTA and FQGNSA. CDR3 length equals 14 residues. V was pared by 4 bases and J by 2 bases, with 11 bases between.

J is TRBJ2-6 and V is TRBV13, with unresolved D. CDR1 and CDR2 (germline): PRHDT, FYEKMQ (reference sequence). The CDR3 runs 19 residues. The germline V and J ends were trimmed by 5 bases and 0 bases, with 20 bases remaining between them. The CDR3 region has the DNA TGTGCCAGCAGCCCTTCCTTTCTACTAAACTCCTCTGGGGCCAACGTCCTGACTTTC. Its protein is CASSPSFLLNSSGANVLTF.

CDR3 nucleotide sequence: TGTGCCAGCTCACCGGCCAGGGAGGACTATGGCTACACCTTC. Translation: CASSPAREDYGYTF. V is TRBV18 and J is TRBJ1-2; D might be TRBD1 (5 bases). Germline V lookup: CDR1 KGHSH, CDR2 LQKENI. The CDR3 totals 14 residues. The ends were cut back, 3 bases at V and 3 bases at J, with 11 bases in the middle.

This clone was detected once. The rearrangement joins TRBV11-2 to TRBJ2-7, with D perhaps matching TRBD2 (5 bases). CDR1 is SGHAT, CDR2 FQNNGV, per germline. V was pared by 3 bases and J by 2 bases, with 11 bases between. This CDR3 has 14 amino acids. The CDR3, as DNA: TGTGCCAGCAGCTTTCGGGGAAGGGCCTACGAGCAGTACTTC. Its protein product is CASSFRGRAYEQYF.

This chain connects TRBV18 to TRBJ2-1; the D gene could be TRBD1 or TRBD2 (6 bases each). Trimming stripped 1 base from V and 7 bases from J, with 14 bases between. The CDR3 contains 15 residues. Per germline, CDR1 KGHSH and CDR2 LQKENI. In nucleotides, the CDR3 is TGTGCCAGCTCACCACGAGTACAGGGAGGTAATGAGCAGTTCTTC. Translation: CASSPRVQGGNEQFF.

The gene calls are TRBV9 and TRBJ1-2; 9 nucleotides agree with TRBD1. Per the germline V gene, CDR1 is SGDLS and CDR2 is YYNGEE. Trimming at V came to 4 bases and at J to 6 bases, leaving 13 bases not matched to a gene. The CDR3 is made up of 16 amino acids. CDR3 nucleotides: TGTGCCAGCAGCATTCGGTTGGGGACAGGGAAGAATGGCTACACCTTC. It codes for CASSIRLGTGKNGYTF.

The J gene is TRBJ2-7, the V gene TRBV28; D unresolved. The CDR3 is 11 amino acids. Germline CDR1 reads MDHEN; CDR2 reads SYDVKM. V lost 6 bases and J lost 0, with 3 bases in between. This CDR3 reads CASRNSYEQYF. DNA of the CDR3: TGTGCCAGCAGAAACTCCTACGAGCAGTACTTC.

V is TRBV12-5 and J is TRBJ2-6; D unclear. Germline CDR1 and CDR2: LGHNT and FRNRAP. The CDR3 extends over 13 amino acids. Trimming cost V 7 bases and J 0 bases, with 4 bases left between them. The CDR3 DNA sequence: TGTGCTAGTGCGGGCTCTGGGGCCAACGTCCTGACTTTC. It specifies CASAGSGANVLTF.